This T cell receptor (beta chain) was retrieved from a study of T cells in Graves' hyperthyroidism and ophthalmopathy. Ten or more counts support this clonotype. The CDR3 contains 15 residues. Unmatched junction bases numbered 7, after V lost 4 bases and J lost 3 bases. Per the germline V gene, CDR1 is SGHKS and CDR2 is YYEKEE (reference sequence). Using RNA transcripts as the source, TCR beta CDR3 regions were amplified. TCR CDR3 regions were first amplified by RT-PCR with HTBI primers. TCRdb called the multiplex PCR reads again in MiXCR, with one record for every CDR3 protein. The sample gives a few hundred thousand distinct CDR3 sequences, around 15% of which show up once; approximately 19% is in the top ten.

The source material was blood. The clonotype was recovered from a woman aged 55 to 70 with Graves' ophthalmopathy. This chain connects TRBV5-5 to TRBJ2-3, with 8 bases fitting TRBD1. In nucleotides, the CDR3 is TGTGCCAGCAGCCCGACAGGGGTTAGGACAGATACGCAGTATTTT. The encoded protein is CASSPTGVRTDTQYF.